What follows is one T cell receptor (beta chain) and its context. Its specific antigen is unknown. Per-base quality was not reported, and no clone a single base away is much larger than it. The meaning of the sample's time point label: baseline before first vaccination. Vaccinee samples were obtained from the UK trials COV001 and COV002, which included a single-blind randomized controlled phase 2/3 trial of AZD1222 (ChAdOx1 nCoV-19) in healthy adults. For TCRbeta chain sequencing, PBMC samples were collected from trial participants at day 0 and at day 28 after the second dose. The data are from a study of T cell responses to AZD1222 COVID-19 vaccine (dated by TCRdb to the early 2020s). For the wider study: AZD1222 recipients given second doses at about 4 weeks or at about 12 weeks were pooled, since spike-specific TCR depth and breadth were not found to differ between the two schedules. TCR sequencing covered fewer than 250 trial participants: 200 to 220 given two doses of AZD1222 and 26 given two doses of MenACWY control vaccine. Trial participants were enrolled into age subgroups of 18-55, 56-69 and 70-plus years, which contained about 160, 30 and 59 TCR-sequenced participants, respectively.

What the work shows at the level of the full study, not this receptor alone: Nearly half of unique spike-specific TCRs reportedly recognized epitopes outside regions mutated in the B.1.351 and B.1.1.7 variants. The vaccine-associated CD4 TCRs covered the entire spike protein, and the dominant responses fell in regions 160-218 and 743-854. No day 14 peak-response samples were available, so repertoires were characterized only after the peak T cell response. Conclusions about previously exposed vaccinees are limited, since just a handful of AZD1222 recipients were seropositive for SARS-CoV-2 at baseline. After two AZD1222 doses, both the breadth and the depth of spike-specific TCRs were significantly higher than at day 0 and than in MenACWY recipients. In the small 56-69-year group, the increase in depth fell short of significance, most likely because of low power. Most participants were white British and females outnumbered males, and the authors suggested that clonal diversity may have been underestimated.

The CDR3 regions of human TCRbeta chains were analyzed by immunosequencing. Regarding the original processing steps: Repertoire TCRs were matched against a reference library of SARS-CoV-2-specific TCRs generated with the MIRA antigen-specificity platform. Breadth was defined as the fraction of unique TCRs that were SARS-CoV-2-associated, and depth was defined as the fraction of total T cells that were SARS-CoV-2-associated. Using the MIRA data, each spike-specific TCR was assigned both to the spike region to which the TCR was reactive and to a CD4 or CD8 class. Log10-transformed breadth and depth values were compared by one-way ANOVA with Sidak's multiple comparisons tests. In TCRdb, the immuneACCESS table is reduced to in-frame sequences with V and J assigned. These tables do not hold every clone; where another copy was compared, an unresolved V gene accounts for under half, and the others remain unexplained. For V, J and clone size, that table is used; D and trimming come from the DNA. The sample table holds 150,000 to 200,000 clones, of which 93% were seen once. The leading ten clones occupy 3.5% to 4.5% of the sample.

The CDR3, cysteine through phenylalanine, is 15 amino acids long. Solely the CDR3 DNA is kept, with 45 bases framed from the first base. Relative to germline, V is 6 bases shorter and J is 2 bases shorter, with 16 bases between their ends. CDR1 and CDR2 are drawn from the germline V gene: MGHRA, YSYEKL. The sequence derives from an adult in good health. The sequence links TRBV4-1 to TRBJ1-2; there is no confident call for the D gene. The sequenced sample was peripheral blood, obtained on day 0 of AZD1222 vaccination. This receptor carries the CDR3 CASSFRSQGNYGYTF. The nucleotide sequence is TGCGCCAGCAGTTTCAGGTCGCAAGGGAACTATGGCTACACCTTC.